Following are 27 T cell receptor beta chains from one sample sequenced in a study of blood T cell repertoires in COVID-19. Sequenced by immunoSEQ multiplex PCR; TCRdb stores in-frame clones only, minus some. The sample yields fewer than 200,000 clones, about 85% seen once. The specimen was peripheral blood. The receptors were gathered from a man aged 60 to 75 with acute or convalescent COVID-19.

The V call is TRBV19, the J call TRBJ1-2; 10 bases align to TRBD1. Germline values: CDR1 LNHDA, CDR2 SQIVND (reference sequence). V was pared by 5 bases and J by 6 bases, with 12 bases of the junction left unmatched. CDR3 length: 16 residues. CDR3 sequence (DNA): TGTGCCAGTAGTCACCTGACAGGGGGCCTTAGGGATGGCTACACCTTC. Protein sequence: CASSHLTGGLRDGYTF.

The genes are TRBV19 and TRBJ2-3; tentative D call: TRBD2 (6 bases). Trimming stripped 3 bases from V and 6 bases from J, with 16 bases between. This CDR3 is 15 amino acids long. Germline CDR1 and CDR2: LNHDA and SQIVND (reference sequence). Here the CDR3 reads CASSIWGVQGDTQYF. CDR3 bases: TGTGCCAGTAGTATTTGGGGGGTTCAAGGGGATACGCAGTATTTT.

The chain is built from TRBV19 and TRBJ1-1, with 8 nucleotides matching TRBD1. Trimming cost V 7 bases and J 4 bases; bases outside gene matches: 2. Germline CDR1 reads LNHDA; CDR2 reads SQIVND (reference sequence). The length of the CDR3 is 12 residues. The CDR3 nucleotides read TGTGCCAGTATGACAGGGGCCACTGAAGCTTTCTTT. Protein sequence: CASMTGATEAFF.

The CDR3 nucleotides are TGTGCCAGCAGCGTAAACACAGGGCCTACTGGAAACACCATATATTTT. Translated: CASSVNTGPTGNTIYF. The chain links TRBV5-4 to TRBJ1-3; D might be TRBD1 (6 bases). The V end was cut by 4 bases, the J end by 2 bases, with 16 bases between. The CDR3 consists of 16 residues. Germline values: CDR1 SGHNT, CDR2 YYREEE (reference sequence).

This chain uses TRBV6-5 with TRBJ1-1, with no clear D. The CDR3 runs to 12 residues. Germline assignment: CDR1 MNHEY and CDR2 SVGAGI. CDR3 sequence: CALEQMNTEAFF. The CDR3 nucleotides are TGTGCTTTAGAACAGATGAACACTGAAGCTTTCTTT.

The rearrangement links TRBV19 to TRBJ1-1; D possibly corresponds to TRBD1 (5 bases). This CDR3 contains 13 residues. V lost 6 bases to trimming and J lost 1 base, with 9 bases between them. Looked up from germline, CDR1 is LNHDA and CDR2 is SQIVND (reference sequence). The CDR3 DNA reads TGTGCCAGTAGGTCCAGGGAGAACACTGAAGCTTTCTTT. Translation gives CASRSRENTEAFF. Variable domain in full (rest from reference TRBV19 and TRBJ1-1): DGGITQSPKYLFRKEGQNVTLSCEQNLNHDAMYWYRQDPGQGLRLIYYSQIVNDFQKGDIAEGYSVSREKKESFPLTVTSAQKNPTAFYLCASRSRENTEAFFGQGTRLTVV.

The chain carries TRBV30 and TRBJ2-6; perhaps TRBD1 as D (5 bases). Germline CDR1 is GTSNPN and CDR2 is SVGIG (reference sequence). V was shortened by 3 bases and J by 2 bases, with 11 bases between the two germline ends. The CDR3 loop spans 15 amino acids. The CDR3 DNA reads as TGTGCCTGGAGAGCCCAGGGTACTGGGGCCAACGTCCTGACTTTC. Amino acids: CAWRAQGTGANVLTF.

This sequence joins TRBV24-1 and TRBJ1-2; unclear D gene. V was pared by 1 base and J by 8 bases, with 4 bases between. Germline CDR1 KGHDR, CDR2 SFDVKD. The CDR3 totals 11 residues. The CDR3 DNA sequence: TGTGCCACCAGTGATTTATTAGGCTACACCTTC. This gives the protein CATSDLLGYTF.

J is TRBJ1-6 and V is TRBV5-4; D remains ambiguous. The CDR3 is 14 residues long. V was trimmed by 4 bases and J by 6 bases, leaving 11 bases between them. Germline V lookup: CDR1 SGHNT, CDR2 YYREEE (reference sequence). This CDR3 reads CASSHRHLNSPLHF. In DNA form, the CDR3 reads TGTGCCAGCAGCCACCGACACCTTAATTCACCCCTCCACTTT.

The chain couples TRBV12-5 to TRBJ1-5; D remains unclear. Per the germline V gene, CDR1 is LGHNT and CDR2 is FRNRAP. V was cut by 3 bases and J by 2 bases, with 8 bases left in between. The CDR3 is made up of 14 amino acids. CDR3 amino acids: CASGFGLGNQPQHF. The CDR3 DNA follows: TGTGCTAGTGGTTTTGGGCTCGGCAATCAGCCCCAGCATTTT.

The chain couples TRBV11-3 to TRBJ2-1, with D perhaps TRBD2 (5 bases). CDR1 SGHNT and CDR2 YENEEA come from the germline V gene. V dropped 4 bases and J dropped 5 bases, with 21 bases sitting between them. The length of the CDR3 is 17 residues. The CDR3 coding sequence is TGTGCCAGCAGCTGGCCCGGGGTGCCTGATCTCCACAATGAGCAGTTCTTC. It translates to CASSWPGVPDLHNEQFF.

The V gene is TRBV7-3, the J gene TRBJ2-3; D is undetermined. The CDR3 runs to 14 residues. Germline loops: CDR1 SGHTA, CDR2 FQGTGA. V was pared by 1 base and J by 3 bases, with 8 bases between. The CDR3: CASSLMAGTDTQYF. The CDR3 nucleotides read TGTGCCAGCAGCTTAATGGCCGGGACAGATACGCAGTATTTT.

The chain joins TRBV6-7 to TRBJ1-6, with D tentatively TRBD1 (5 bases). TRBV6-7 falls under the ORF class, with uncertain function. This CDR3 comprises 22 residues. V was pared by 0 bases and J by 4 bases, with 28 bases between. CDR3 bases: TGTGCCAGCAGTTACTCCCGTAGCTTTAGGGGCCGCCAGGACGATTATAATTCACCCCTCCACTTT. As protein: CASSYSRSFRGRQDDYNSPLHF.

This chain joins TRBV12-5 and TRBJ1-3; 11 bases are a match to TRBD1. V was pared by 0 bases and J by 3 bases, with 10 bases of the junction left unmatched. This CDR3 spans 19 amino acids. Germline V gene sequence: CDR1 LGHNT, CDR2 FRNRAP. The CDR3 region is CASGLVLGKDRGLGNTIYF. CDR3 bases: TGTGCTAGTGGTTTGGTACTCGGGAAGGACAGGGGGCTTGGAAACACCATATATTTT.

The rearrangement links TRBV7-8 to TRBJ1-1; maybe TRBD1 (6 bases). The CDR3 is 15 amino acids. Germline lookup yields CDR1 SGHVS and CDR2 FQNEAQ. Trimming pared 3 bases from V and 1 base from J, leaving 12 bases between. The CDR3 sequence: CASSFRDISNTEAFF. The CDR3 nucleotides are TGTGCCAGCAGCTTCCGGGACATATCGAACACTGAAGCTTTCTTT.

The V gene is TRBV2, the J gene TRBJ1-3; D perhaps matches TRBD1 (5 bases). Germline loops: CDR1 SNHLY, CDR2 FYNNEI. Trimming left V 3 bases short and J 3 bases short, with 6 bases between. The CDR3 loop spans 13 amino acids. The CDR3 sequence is CASSDRGGNTIYF. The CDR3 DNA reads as TGTGCCAGCAGTGATAGGGGTGGAAACACCATATATTTT.

The chain's CDR3 is CASSRGTAGVTIYF. The CDR3 DNA follows: TGTGCCAGCAGCCGCGGGACAGCCGGGGTCACCATATATTTT. V is TRBV5-4 and J is TRBJ1-3, with 7 nucleotides matching TRBD1. This CDR3 region has 14 residues. In germline, CDR1 is SGHNT, CDR2 YYREEE (reference sequence). V trimming: 4 bases; J trimming: 9 bases; junction bases outside the gene matches: 10. The entire variable domain, with the rest obtained from reference TRBV5-4 and TRBJ1-3, is as follows: ETGVTQSPTHLIKTRGQQVTLRCSSQSGHNTVSWYQQALGQGPQFIFQYYREEENGRGNFPPRFSGLQFPNYSSELNVNALELDDSALYLCASSRGTAGVTIYFGEGSWLTVV.

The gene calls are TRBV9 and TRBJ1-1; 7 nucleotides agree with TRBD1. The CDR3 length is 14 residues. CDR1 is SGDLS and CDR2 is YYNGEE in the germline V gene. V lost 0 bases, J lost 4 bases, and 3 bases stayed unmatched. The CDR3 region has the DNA TGTGCCAGCAGCGTAGAGGCAGGGGGCACTGAAGCTTTCTTT. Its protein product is CASSVEAGGTEAFF. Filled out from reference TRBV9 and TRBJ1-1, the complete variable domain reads DSGVTQTPKHLITATGQRVTLRCSPRSGDLSVYWYQQSLDQGLQFLIQYYNGEERAKGNILERFSAQQFPDLHSELNLSSLELGDSALYFCASSVEAGGTEAFFGQGTRLTVV.

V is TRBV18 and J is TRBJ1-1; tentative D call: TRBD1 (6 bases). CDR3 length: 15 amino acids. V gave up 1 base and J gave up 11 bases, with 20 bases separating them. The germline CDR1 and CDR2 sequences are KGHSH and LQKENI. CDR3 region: CASSPRQGTLEKAFF. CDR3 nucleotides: TGTGCCAGCTCACCACGCCAAGGGACACTTGAAAAGGCTTTCTTT.

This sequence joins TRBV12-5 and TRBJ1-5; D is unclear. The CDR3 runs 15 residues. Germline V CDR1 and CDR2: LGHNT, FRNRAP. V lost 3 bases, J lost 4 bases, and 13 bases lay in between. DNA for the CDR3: TGTGCTAGTGGTTTATCAGGCGGCGGGAATCAGCCCCAGCATTTT. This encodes CASGLSGGGNQPQHF.

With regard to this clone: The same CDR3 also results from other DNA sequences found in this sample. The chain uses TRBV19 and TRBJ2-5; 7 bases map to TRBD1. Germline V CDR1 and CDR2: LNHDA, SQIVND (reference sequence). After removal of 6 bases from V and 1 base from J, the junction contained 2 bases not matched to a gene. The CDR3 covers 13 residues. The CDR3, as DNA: TGTGCCAGTAGCCGGGACAGCCAAGAGACCCAGTACTTC. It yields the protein CASSRDSQETQYF.

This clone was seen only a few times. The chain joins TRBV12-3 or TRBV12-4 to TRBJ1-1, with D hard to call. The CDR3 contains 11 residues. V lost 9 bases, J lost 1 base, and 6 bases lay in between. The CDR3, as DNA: TGTGCCAGGGGGAGGAACACTGAAGCTTTCTTT. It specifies CARGRNTEAFF.

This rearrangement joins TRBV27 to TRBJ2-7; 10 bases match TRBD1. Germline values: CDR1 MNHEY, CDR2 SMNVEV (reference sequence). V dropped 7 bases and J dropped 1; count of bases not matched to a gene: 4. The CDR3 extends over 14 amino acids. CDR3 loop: CASKRDRGSYEQYF. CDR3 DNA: TGTGCCAGCAAAAGGGACAGGGGATCCTACGAGCAGTACTTC.

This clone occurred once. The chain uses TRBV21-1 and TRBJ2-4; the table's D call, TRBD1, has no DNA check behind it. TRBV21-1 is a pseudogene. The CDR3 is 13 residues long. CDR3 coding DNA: TGTGCCAGCAGCGCCCGGACAGGCGGAATTCAGTACTTC. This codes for CASSARTGGIQYF.

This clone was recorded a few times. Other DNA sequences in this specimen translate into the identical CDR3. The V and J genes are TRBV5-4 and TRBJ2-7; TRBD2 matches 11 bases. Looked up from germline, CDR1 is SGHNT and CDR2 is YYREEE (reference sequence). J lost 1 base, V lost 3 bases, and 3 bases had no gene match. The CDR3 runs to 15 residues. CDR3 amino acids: CASSSGTSGSYEQYF. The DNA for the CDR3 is TGTGCCAGCAGCTCTGGGACTAGCGGATCCTACGAGCAGTACTTC.

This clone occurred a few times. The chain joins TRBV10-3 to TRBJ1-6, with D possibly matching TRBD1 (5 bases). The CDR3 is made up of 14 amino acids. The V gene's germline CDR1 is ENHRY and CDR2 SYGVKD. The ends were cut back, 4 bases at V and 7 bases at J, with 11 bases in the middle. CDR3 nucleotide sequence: TGTGCCATCAGTGGTTCAGGGCTAAATTCACCCCTCCACTTT. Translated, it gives CAISGSGLNSPLHF.

CDR3 nucleotides: TGTGCCAGCAGCTTCAGAGGTCCGAGCTCCTACAATGAGCAGTTCTTC. This translates into CASSFRGPSSYNEQFF. The rearrangement joins TRBV7-3 to TRBJ2-1; D uncertain. This CDR3 contains 16 residues. Trimming removed 3 bases at V and 0 bases at J, with 12 bases between. CDR1 and CDR2 (germline): SGHTA, FQGTGA.